This TCR beta chain was recorded in a study of blood T cell repertoires in COVID-19. Sequencing was performed with immunoSEQ multiplex PCR; in TCRdb, only in-frame clones are kept and a portion is missing. In the table there are around 300,000 clones, roughly 90% of which are singletons. V gave up 0 bases and J gave up 0 bases, with 10 bases separating them. The length of the CDR3 is 15 residues. Germline CDR1 is SGHRS and CDR2 is YFSETQ. The TCR originated in a woman aged 40 to 50 who had recovered from COVID-19. Specimen: peripheral blood. J is TRBJ2-7 and V is TRBV5-1; a possible D gene is TRBD2 (5 bases). In DNA, the CDR3 is TGCGCCAGCAGCTTGGGAGAGGGCCCCTCCTACGAGCAGTACTTC. Its translation is CASSLGEGPSYEQYF.